These 24 T cell receptor beta chains were all obtained from the same sample, sequenced in a study of T cell clonotyping in hematopoietic cell transplantation. Only in-frame clones appear in the TCRdb table, and some are missing; sequencing was by immunoSEQ multiplex PCR. The sample has around 13,000 clones, roughly 83% seen once. The sample consisted of PBMCs, taken 100 days after allogeneic stem cell transplant. The receptors were gathered from a female patient aged 40 to 55 who had an allogeneic stem cell transplant from a related donor, so T cells may come from the graft donor. Some clones in this sample may be carry-over from other donors' samples.

This chain links TRBV30 with TRBJ1-6, with TRBD1 matching 9 bases. This CDR3 region has 14 residues. In germline, CDR1 is GTSNPN, CDR2 SVGIG (reference sequence). J gave up 7 bases and V 0 bases, and 1 base lay outside the gene matches. CDR3 DNA sequence: TGTGCCTGGAGTGTAGGACAGGGGAATTCACCCCTCCACTTT. It specifies CAWSVGQGNSPLHF.

V usage is TRBV29-1 and J usage is TRBJ1-5; TRBD1 aligns across 7 bases. CDR1 is SQVTM, CDR2 ANQGSEA, per germline. The ends lost 1 base at V and 6 bases at J; junction bases unmatched: 6. The CDR3 runs 14 residues. CDR3 DNA: TGCAGCGTTGAAGTACAGGGGAAAGGTCAGCCCCAGCATTTT. This translates into CSVEVQGKGQPQHF.

This chain uses TRBV5-6 with TRBJ2-1, with TRBD2 identical over 9 bases. J gave up 9 bases and V 7 bases, and 14 bases lay outside the gene matches. Germline V lookup: CDR1 SGHDT, CDR2 YYEEEE. The CDR3 is made up of 15 amino acids. CDR3 in amino acids: CASRYWASGVSEQFF. In nucleotides, the CDR3 is TGTGCCAGCCGATATTGGGCTAGCGGGGTATCTGAGCAGTTCTTC.

The chain uses TRBV11-3 and TRBJ2-1; 10 nucleotides match TRBD1. The CDR3 covers 15 residues. With V trimmed by 4 bases and J by 8 bases, 8 bases remained unmatched. Germline CDR1 is SGHNT and CDR2 is YENEEA. CDR3 sequence: CASSYRDRGWDEQFF. The DNA for the CDR3 is TGTGCCAGCAGCTACCGGGACAGGGGTTGGGATGAGCAGTTCTTC.

As for this clone: Other DNA sequences within the sample encode an identical CDR3. The rearrangement joins TRBV27 to TRBJ1-5; tentative D call: TRBD1 (5 bases). Germline V gene lookup returns CDR1 MNHEY and CDR2 SMNVEV (reference sequence). Trimming removed 3 bases at V and 4 bases at J, with 7 bases between. This CDR3 region has 13 residues. The CDR3 region has the DNA TGTGCCAGCAGTTTCGGGGGGAATCAGCCCCAGCATTTT. This sequence encodes CASSFGGNQPQHF.

The chain couples TRBV29-1 to TRBJ2-7; D is ambiguous. This CDR3 is built from 14 residues. Between the trimmed V and J ends, which lost 0 bases and 6 bases, there was a span of 15 bases. Germline V lookup: CDR1 SQVTM, CDR2 ANQGSEA. The CDR3 DNA reads TGCAGCGTTGAAGATGGTATGTCTTTCCGCGAGCAGTACTTC. This gives the protein CSVEDGMSFREQYF.

This clone was detected only a few times. The rearrangement joins TRBV10-3 to TRBJ2-5; D ambiguous. Germline loops: CDR1 ENHRY, CDR2 SYGVKD. The CDR3 contains 11 residues. The V gene lost 11 bases and the J gene lost 0 bases, with 7 bases spanning the gap. CDR3 in amino acids: CAVTDQETQYF. In DNA, the CDR3 is TGTGCCGTGACCGACCAAGAGACCCAGTACTTC.

A few counts support this clone. V is TRBV30 and J is TRBJ1-3; D may be TRBD1 (6 bases). Germline loops: CDR1 GTSNPN, CDR2 SVGIG (reference sequence). The V end was cut by 4 bases, the J end by 4 bases, with 11 bases between. This CDR3 has 13 residues. CDR3 DNA sequence: TGTGCCTGGACTCGGACAGACGGAAACACCATATATTTT. Its protein is CAWTRTDGNTIYF.

The J gene is TRBJ2-7, the V gene TRBV14; tentatively, D is TRBD1 (6 bases). V was cut by 2 bases and J by 0 bases, with 8 bases left in between. Germline CDR1 reads SGHDN; CDR2 reads FVKESK. The CDR3 spans 14 residues. The CDR3 here is CASSQNRASYEQYF. The CDR3 region has the DNA TGTGCCAGCAGCCAAAACAGGGCCTCCTACGAGCAGTACTTC.

V and J are TRBV29-1 and TRBJ2-6; no firm D call. Per the germline V gene, CDR1 is SQVTM and CDR2 is ANQGSEA. The CDR3 is made up of 15 amino acids. V shed 4 bases and J shed 0 bases, with 10 bases lying between them. CDR3 protein: CSVVSQASGANVLTF. The DNA of the CDR3 is TGCAGCGTTGTAAGTCAAGCCTCTGGGGCCAACGTCCTGACTTTC.

The chain joins TRBV5-1 to TRBJ1-5; D perhaps matches TRBD1 (5 bases). The CDR3 covers 14 residues. V was shortened by 2 bases and J by 6 bases, with 12 bases between the two germline ends. Germline CDR1 is SGHRS and CDR2 is YFSETQ. DNA of the CDR3: TGCGCCAGCAGCTTCGGGGGGTGGGGTCAGCCCCAGCATTTT. As protein: CASSFGGWGQPQHF.

The genes are TRBV4-1 and TRBJ2-3, with D possibly matching TRBD1 (6 bases). Trimming shortened V by 1 base and J by 0 bases, and 8 bases separated the two germline ends. Germline loops: CDR1 MGHRA, CDR2 YSYEKL. The CDR3 sequence is 15 residues long. The CDR3 loop reads CASSQVGGSTDTQYF. CDR3 DNA: TGCGCCAGCAGCCAAGTAGGGGGTAGCACAGATACGCAGTATTTT.

This clone appeared a single time. The chain combines TRBV2 with TRBJ2-1, with 10 bases that match TRBD2. The CDR3 covers 15 residues. V lost 7 bases to trimming and J lost 8 bases; unmatched junction nucleotides: 11. Germline CDR1 reads SNHLY; CDR2 reads FYNNEI. DNA of the CDR3: TGTGCCAGCAAGGGCGCTAGCGGGGGCGGGGATGAGCAGTTCTTC. It codes for CASKGASGGGDEQFF.

This sequence joins TRBV19 and TRBJ2-3, with 7 bases identical to TRBD1. Per the germline V gene, CDR1 is LNHDA and CDR2 is SQIVND (reference sequence). This CDR3 has 15 residues. Germline trimming cut 4 bases from V and 4 bases from J; bases unmatched to any gene: 8. The DNA of the CDR3 is TGTGCCAGTAGTAAAGGGACAGCAGGTTCAGATACGCAGTATTTT. It codes for CASSKGTAGSDTQYF.

The rearrangement uses TRBV30 and TRBJ2-4; the D gene is possibly TRBD2 (5 bases). Trimming left V 2 bases short and J 0 bases short, with 11 bases between. The CDR3 is made up of 15 amino acids. CDR1 is GTSNPN and CDR2 is SVGIG in the germline V gene (reference sequence). Here the CDR3 reads CAWSSGELAKNIQYF. CDR3 coding DNA: TGTGCCTGGAGTAGCGGAGAGCTAGCCAAAAACATTCAGTACTTC.

J is TRBJ2-1 and V is TRBV7-2, with 8 bases fitting TRBD2. Trimming cost V 5 bases and J 4 bases; bases outside gene matches: 7. CDR3 size: 15 residues. Germline V gene lookup returns CDR1 SGHTA and CDR2 FQGNSA. This CDR3 is CASSTTSENYNEQFF. For the CDR3, the DNA is TGTGCCAGCAGCACGACTAGCGAGAATTACAATGAGCAGTTCTTC. The entire variable domain, with the rest obtained from reference TRBV7-2 and TRBJ2-1, is as follows: GAGVSQSPSNKVTEKGKDVELRCDPISGHTALYWYRQSLGQGLEFLIYFQGNSAPDKSGLPSDRFSAERTGGSVSTLTIQRTQQEDSAVYLCASSTTSENYNEQFFGPGTRLTVL.

V and J are TRBV7-7 and TRBJ1-2, with 8 nucleotides matching TRBD1. Losses at the gene ends were 6 bases for V and 4 bases for J; bases not matched to a gene: 10. Per germline, CDR1 SSHAT and CDR2 FNYEAQ (reference sequence). The CDR3 has 15 residues. The CDR3 DNA follows: TGTGCCAGCAGTTCGAGTCCGGACAGGGTCTATGGCTACACCTTC. Its protein product is CASSSSPDRVYGYTF.

The gene calls are TRBV6-5 and TRBJ1-2, with 8 bases that match TRBD1. The trim removed 7 bases at V and 6 bases at J, leaving 7 bases unmatched. The CDR3 totals 13 residues. Germline loops: CDR1 MNHEY, CDR2 SVGAGI. The CDR3 nucleotides read TGTGCCAGCACCTCCCAGGGGGCAGATGGCTACACCTTC. Protein sequence: CASTSQGADGYTF.

The chain combines TRBV19 with TRBJ1-6; D unresolved. Germline V CDR1 and CDR2: LNHDA, SQIVND (reference sequence). This CDR3 region has 14 residues. With 0 bases removed from V and 10 bases from J, the gap between germline ends came to 10 bases. The CDR3 DNA sequence: TGTGCCAGTAGTATAGACGGGGAATCATCACCCCTCCACTTT. This encodes CASSIDGESSPLHF.

In this sample, this clone turned up a few times. The gene calls are TRBV30 and TRBJ1-1; D call uncertain. Germline-derived CDR1 and CDR2 are GTSNPN and SVGIG (reference sequence). The CDR3 length is 13 residues. Trimming removed 0 bases from V and 9 bases from J, with 14 bases in between. The chain's CDR3 is CAWSVLGFTKAFF. CDR3 nucleotide sequence: TGTGCCTGGAGTGTACTCGGGTTCACAAAAGCTTTCTTT.

In its sample, this clone was seen a few times. The chain recombines TRBV9 with TRBJ1-1; weak D call: TRBD1 (5 bases). This CDR3 has 14 amino acids. The germline CDR1 and CDR2 sequences are SGDLS and YYNGEE. With 0 bases removed from V and 0 bases from J, the gap between germline ends came to 6 bases. As DNA, the CDR3 is TGTGCCAGCAGCGTAGAGGGGCTGAACACTGAAGCTTTCTTT. It encodes CASSVEGLNTEAFF.

This clone has a single count. This sequence joins TRBV11-2 and TRBJ2-7; D is undetermined. Germline CDR1 reads SGHAT; CDR2 reads FQNNGV. V was pared by 2 bases and J by 0 bases, with 8 bases between. The CDR3 contains 14 residues. CDR3 coding DNA: TGTGCCAGCAGCTTATCCCAGTTCTCCTACGAGCAGTACTTC. This encodes CASSLSQFSYEQYF. The full variable domain, completed using reference TRBV11-2 and TRBJ2-7, is EAGVAQSPRYKIIEKRQSVAFWCNPISGHATLYWYQQILGQGPKLLIQFQNNGVVDDSQLPKDRFSAERLKGVDSTLKIQPAKLEDSAVYLCASSLSQFSYEQYFGPGTRLTVT.

V gene TRBV6-5 combines with J gene TRBJ2-6, with D uncertain. Trimming cost V 0 bases and J 2 bases, with 5 bases left between them. The length of the CDR3 is 15 residues. The germline gives CDR1 MNHEY, CDR2 SVGAGI. The CDR3 coding sequence is TGTGCCAGCAGTTACTCGCAGGCTGGGGCCAACGTCCTGACTTTC. Protein: CASSYSQAGANVLTF.

V usage is TRBV5-1 and J usage is TRBJ2-3; 13 bases match TRBD2. With V trimmed by 5 bases and J by 2 bases, 5 bases remained unmatched. Germline CDR1 reads SGHRS; CDR2 reads YFSETQ. The CDR3 has 16 residues. The CDR3 loop reads CASSRTSGGLTDTQYF. Here the CDR3 DNA reads TGCGCCAGCAGTCGGACTAGCGGGGGACTCACAGATACGCAGTATTTT.